This TCR beta chain stems from a study of control samples from healthy donors and cancer patients. Assay: immunoSEQ multiplex PCR; the TCRdb copy retains only in-frame clones and omits some. Here the sample spans about 190,000 clones, about 89% being singletons. The sequencing sample was made of blood. This TCR came from a man aged 30 to 45 in good health.

CDR3 DNA sequence: TGTGCCAGCAGCTCCGGACTAGCGGGGGGCCTCTACACAGATACGCAGTATTTT. It specifies CASSSGLAGGLYTDTQYF. The J gene is TRBJ2-3, the V gene TRBV13; 14 bases fit TRBD2. Germline V gives CDR1 PRHDT, CDR2 FYEKMQ (reference sequence). There are 18 residues in the CDR3. V lost 4 bases to trimming and J lost 2 bases; unmatched junction nucleotides: 8.